Given below is one T cell receptor (beta chain) in context. Its antigen is still unknown. This sample was included in a study of monozygotic twins with cystic fibrosis. Whole-study findings and limits: Nucleotide-identical clonotype sharing was significantly higher within monozygotic CF twin pairs than between unrelated CF individuals. Low clonality (median roughly 0.009) suggested a mostly naive repertoire.

Between the trimmed V and J ends, which lost 0 bases and 6 bases, there was a span of 9 bases. The CDR3 contains 14 residues. Germline CDR1 reads LNHNV; CDR2 reads YYDKDF (reference sequence). The assay was immunoSEQ multiplex PCR, and TCRdb's table has in-frame clones only and misses some. The sample lists 22,000 or so clones, roughly 89% seen once, with approximately 1.2% in the top ten. V usage is TRBV15 and J usage is TRBJ2-1; tentative D call: TRBD1 (5 bases). The specimen was blood. This receptor was obtained from a woman in her 30s with cystic fibrosis. The CDR3 nucleotides read TGTGCCACCAGCAGAGATCGACAGCTCAATGAGCAGTTCTTC. Protein: CATSRDRQLNEQFF.